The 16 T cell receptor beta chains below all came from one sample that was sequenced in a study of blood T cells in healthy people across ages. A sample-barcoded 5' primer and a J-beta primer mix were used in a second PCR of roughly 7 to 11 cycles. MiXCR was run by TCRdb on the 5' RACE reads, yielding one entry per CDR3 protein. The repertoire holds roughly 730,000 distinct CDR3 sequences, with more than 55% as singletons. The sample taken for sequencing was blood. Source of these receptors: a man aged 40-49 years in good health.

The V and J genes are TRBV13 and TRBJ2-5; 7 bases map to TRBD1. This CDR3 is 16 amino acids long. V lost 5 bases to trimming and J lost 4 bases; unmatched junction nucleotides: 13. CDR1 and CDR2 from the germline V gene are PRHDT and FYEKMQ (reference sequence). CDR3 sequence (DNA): TGTGCCAGCAGCGAAGAAAACACAGGGGTAGGAGAGACCCAGTACTTC. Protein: CASSEENTGVGETQYF.

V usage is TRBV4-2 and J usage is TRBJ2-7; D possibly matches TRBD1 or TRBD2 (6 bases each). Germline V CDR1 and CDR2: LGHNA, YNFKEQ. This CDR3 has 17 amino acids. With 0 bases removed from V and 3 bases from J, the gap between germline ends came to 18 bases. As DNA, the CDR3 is TGTGCCAGCAGCCAAGAAGGGGGGTCTAGCGCATTCTACGAGCAGTACTTC. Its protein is CASSQEGGSSAFYEQYF.

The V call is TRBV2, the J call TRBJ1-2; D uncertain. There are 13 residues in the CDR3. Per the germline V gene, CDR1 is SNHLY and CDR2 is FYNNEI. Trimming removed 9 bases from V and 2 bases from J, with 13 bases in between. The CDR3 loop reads CARSRLLNYGYTF. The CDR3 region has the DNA TGTGCCAGGTCACGGCTTCTAAACTATGGCTACACCTTC.

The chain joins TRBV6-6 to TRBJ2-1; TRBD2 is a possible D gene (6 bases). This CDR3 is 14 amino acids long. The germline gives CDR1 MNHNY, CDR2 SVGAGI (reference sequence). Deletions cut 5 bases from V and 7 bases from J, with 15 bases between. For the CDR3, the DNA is TGTGCCAGCAGTAAGGAGGGGAGTACAAATGAGCAGTTCTTC. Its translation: CASSKEGSTNEQFF.

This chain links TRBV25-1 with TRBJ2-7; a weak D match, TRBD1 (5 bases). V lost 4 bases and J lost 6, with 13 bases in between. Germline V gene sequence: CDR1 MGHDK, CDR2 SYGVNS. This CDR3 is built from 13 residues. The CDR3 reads CASSVPSGSEQYF. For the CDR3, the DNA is TGTGCCAGCAGTGTCCCCTCAGGGTCCGAGCAGTACTTC.

CDR3 DNA sequence: TGTGCCAGCAGCTTTGGGACTTCCCAAGAGACCCAGTACTTC. Translated, it gives CASSFGTSQETQYF. V gene TRBV5-8 combines with J gene TRBJ2-7; D might be TRBD2 (6 bases). The DNA end is more similar to TRBJ2-5, so the J call may be wrong. The germline V gene encodes CDR1 SGHTS and CDR2 YDEGEE. The CDR3 consists of 14 residues.

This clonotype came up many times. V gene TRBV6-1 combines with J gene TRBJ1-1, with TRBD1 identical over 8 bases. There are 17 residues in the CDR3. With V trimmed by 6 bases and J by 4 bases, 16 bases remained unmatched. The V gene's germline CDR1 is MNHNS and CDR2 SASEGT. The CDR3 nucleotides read TGTGCCAGCAGCACATCCCCAGGGGGCCGGACCATCACTGAAGCTTTCTTT. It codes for CASSTSPGGRTITEAFF.

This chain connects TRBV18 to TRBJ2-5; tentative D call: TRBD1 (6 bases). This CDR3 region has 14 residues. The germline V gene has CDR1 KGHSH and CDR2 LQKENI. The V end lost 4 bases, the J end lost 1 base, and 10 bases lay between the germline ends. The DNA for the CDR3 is TGTGCCAGCTCACACACAGGGACCCAAGAGACCCAGTACTTC. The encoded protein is CASSHTGTQETQYF. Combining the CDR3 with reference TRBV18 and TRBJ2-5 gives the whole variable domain NAGVMQNPRHLVRRRGQEARLRCSPMKGHSHVYWYRQLPEEGLKFMVYLQKENIIDESGMPKERFSAEFPKEGPSILRIQQVVRGDSAAYFCASSHTGTQETQYFGPGTRLLVL.

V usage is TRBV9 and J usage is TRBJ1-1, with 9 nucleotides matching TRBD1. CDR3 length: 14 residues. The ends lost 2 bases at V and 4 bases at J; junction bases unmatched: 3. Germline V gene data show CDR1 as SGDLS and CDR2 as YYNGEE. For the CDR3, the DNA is TGTGCCAGCAGCGTCGGGACAGGGCTCACTGAAGCTTTCTTT. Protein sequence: CASSVGTGLTEAFF.

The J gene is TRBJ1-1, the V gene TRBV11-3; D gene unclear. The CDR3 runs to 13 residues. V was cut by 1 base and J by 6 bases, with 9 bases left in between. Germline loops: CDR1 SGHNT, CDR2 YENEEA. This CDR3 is CASSLVLGAEAFF. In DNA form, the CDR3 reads TGTGCCAGCAGCTTAGTACTTGGCGCTGAAGCTTTCTTT.

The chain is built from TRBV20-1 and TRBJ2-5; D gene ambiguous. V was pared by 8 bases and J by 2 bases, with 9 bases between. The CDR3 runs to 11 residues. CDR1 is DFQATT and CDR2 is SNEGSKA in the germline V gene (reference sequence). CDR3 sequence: CSTGLQETQYF. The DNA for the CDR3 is TGCAGTACTGGGCTACAAGAGACCCAGTACTTC.

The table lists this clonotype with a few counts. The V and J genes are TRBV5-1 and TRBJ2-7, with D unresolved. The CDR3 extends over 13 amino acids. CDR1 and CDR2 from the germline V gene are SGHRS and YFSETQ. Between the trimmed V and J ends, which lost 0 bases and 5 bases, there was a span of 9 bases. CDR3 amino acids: CASSLENNNEQYF. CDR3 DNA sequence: TGCGCCAGCAGCTTGGAAAATAACAACGAGCAGTACTTC.

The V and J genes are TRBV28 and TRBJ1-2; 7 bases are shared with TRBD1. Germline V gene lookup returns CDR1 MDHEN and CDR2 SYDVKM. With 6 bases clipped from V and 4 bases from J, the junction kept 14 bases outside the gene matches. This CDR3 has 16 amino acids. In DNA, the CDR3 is TGTGCCAGCAGCCAGGCCTCGACAGGGTATAGCTATGGCTACACCTTC. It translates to CASSQASTGYSYGYTF.

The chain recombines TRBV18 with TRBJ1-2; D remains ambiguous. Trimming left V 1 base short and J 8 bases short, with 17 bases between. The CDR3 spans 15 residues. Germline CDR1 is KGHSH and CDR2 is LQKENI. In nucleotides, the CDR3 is TGTGCCAGCTCACCACGTCCGTCCCTCCAAACGGGCTACACCTTC. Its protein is CASSPRPSLQTGYTF.

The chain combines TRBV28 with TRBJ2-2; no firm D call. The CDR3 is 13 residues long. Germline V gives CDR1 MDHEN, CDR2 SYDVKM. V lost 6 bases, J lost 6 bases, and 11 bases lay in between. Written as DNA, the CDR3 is TGTGCCAGCAGATTGGGCGGTTCCGGGGAGCTGTTTTTT. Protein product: CASRLGGSGELFF.

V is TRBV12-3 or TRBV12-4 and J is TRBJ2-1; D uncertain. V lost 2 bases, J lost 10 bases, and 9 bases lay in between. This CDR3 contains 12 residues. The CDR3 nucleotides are TGTGCCAGCAGTTTATTTATTTACGAGCAGTTCTTC. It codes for CASSLFIYEQFF.